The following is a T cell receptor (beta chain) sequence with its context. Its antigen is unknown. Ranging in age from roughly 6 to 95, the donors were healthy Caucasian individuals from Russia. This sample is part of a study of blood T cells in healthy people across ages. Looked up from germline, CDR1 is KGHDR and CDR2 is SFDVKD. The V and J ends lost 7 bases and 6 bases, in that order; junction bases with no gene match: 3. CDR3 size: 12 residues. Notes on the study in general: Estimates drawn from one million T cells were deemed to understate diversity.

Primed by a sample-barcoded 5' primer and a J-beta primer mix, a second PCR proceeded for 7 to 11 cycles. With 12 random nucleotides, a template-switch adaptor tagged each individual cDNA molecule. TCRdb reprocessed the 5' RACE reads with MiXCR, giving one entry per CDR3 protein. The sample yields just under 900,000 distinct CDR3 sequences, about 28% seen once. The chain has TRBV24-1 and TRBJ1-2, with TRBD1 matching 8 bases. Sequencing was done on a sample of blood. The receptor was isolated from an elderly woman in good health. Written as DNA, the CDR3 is TGTGCCACCAGGGACAGGGAAAATGGCTACACCTTC. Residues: CATRDRENGYTF.